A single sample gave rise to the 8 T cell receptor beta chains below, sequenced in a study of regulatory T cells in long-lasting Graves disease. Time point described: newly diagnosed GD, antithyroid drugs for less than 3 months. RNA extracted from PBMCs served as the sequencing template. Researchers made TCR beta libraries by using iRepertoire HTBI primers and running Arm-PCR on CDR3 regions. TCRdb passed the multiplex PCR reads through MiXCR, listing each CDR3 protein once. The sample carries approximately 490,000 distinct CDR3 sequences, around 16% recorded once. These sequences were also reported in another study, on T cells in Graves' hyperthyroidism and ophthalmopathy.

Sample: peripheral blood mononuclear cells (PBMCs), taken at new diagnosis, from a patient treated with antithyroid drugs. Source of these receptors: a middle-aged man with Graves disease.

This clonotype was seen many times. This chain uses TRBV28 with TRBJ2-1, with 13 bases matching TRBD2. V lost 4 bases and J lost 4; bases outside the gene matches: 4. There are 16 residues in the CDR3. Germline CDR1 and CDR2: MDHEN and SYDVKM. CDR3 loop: CASSSLTSGRYNEQFF. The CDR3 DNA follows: TGTGCCAGCAGTTCATTGACTAGCGGGAGGTACAATGAGCAGTTCTTC.

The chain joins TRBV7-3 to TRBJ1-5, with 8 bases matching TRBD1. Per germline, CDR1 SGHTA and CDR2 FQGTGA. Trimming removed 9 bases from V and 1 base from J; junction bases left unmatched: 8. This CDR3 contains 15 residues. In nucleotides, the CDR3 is TGTGCCAGGCGTCCAGGGGGCAGAAGCAATCAGCCCCAGCATTTT. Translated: CARRPGGRSNQPQHF.

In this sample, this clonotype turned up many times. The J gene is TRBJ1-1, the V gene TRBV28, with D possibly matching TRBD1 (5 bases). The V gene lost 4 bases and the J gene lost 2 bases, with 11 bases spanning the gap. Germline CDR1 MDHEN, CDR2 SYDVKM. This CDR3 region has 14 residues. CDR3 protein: CASSSLGANTEAFF. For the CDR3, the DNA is TGTGCCAGCAGTTCCTTAGGGGCTAACACTGAAGCTTTCTTT.

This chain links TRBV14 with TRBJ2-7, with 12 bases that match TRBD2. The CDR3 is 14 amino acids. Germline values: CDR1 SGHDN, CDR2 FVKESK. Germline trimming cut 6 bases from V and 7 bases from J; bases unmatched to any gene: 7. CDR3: CASRLAGGPGEQYF. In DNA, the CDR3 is TGTGCCAGCAGGCTAGCGGGAGGGCCGGGAGAGCAGTACTTC.

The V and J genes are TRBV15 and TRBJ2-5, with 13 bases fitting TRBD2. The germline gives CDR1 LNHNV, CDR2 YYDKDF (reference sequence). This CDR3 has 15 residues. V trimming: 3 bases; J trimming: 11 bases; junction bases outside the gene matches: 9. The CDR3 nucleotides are TGTGCCACCAGCAGTCGACTAGCGGGAGGAAATGAGCAGTACTTC. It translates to CATSSRLAGGNEQYF.

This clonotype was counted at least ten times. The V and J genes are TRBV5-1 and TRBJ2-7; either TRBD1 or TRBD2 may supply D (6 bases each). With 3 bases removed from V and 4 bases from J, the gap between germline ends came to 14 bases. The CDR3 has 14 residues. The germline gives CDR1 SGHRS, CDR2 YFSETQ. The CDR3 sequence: CASSSEGGPYEQYF. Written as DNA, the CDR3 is TGCGCCAGCAGCTCGGAGGGGGGACCATACGAGCAGTACTTC.

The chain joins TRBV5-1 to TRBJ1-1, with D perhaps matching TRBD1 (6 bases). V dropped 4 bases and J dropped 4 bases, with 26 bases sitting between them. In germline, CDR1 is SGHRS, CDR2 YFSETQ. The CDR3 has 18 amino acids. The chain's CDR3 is CASSPGRGGGPLGTEAFF. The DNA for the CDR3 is TGCGCCAGCAGCCCGGGTAGGGGGGGGGGACCGCTGGGCACTGAAGCTTTCTTT. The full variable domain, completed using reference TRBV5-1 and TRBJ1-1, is KAGVTQTPRYLIKTRGQQVTLSCSPISGHRSVSWYQQTPGQGLQFLFEYFSETQRNKGNFPGRFSGRQFSNSRSEMNVSTLELGDSALYLCASSPGRGGGPLGTEAFFGQGTRLTVV.

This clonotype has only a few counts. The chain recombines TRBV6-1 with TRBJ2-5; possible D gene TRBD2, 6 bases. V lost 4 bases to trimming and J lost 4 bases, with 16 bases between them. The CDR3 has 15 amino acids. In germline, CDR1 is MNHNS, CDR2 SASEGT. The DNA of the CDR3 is TGTGCCAGCAGTGCTGCGGGACCGCCGCCAGAGACCCAGTACTTC. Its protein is CASSAAGPPPETQYF.